This T cell receptor (beta chain) appears in the sequencing data of a study of T cell responses to AZD1222 COVID-19 vaccine. Across the study: Combined were second doses at about 4 or about 12 weeks. Study outcomes and limitations: Compared with day 0, the breadth and depth of the Spike-specific TCR repertoire rose significantly after two doses of AZD1222. Among those given AZD1222, only 6 or 7 were seropositive at baseline.

As for this clone: The antigen remains undetermined.

Clones were read by immunoSEQ multiplex PCR, and TCRdb kept only the in-frame ones, dropping some. Among some 120,000 clones, 93% were seen once, and the ten largest hold 3.1%. This clonotype was obtained from an adult in good health. The sample in question was peripheral blood, obtained on day 0 of AZD1222 vaccination.

CDR3: CASSVQGEGYGYTF. In nucleotides, the CDR3 is TGTGCCAGCAGCGTACAGGGGGAAGGCTATGGCTACACCTTC. The chain combines TRBV7-3 with TRBJ1-2; 8 positions match TRBD1. After removal of 5 bases from V and 4 bases from J, the junction contained 6 bases not matched to a gene. The germline CDR1 and CDR2 sequences are SGHTA and FQGTGA. The CDR3 sequence is 14 residues long.